Below are 6 T cell receptor beta chains sequenced from a single sample in a study of glioma-infiltrating T cells. The iRepertoire nested amplicon-rescue multiplex PCR amplified TCR alpha and beta CDR3s from RNA. MiXCR, applied by TCRdb to the multiplex PCR reads, yields one record per CDR3 protein. The table has 3,200 or so distinct CDR3 sequences, around 85% seen once. Sequenced: glioma tissue, nonneoplastic brain tissue, or PBMCs (not recorded which). The receptors shown here come from a human donor with low-grade glioma or glioblastoma, undergoing nonglioma brain surgery, or in good health (not recorded which).

This clonotype was seen just once. This beta chain appears as a stray read in a library generated for alpha chains; its size is not informative. The chain is built from TRBV20-1 and TRBJ2-2, with a tentative D call TRBD1 (6 bases). The CDR3 consists of 17 residues. The V end was cut by 0 bases, the J end by 1 base, with 15 bases between. Germline V lookup: CDR1 DFQATT, CDR2 SNEGSKA (reference sequence). The CDR3 DNA is TGCAGTGCTAGAGATCGTTTAATACAGGGGAACACCGGGGAGCTGTTTTTT. Protein: CSARDRLIQGNTGELFF.

In the case of this clonotype: Since it is a stray read in a library aimed at alpha chains, this beta chain has a size that is not meaningful. The gene calls are TRBV6-1 and TRBJ2-1; D ambiguous. The germline gives CDR1 MNHNS, CDR2 SASEGT. This CDR3 comprises 14 residues. V was pared by 6 bases and J by 1 base, with 10 bases between. CDR3 DNA sequence: TGTGCCAGCAGCCGAAGGGAATCCTACAATGAGCAGTTCTTC. Translated, it gives CASSRRESYNEQFF.

Regarding this clonotype: The library was prepared for alpha chains; this beta chain is a stray read, so its frequency means little. V gene TRBV2 combines with J gene TRBJ2-3; possibly TRBD1 or TRBD2 for D (5 bases each). Germline lookup yields CDR1 SNHLY and CDR2 FYNNEI. Trimming took off 2 bases at V and 2 bases at J, with 11 bases between the two ends. The CDR3 is 15 residues long. The CDR3 nucleotides are TGTGCCAGCAGTGAATATGGGGGTTCCACAGATACGCAGTATTTT. The encoded protein is CASSEYGGSTDTQYF.

As concerns this clonotype: This beta chain turned up in a library designed for alpha chains; as an off-target read, its abundance says little. This chain connects TRBV28 to TRBJ2-5, with D unresolved. Trimming removed 3 bases from V and 10 bases from J, with 12 bases in between. The CDR3 covers 12 residues. Per germline, CDR1 MDHEN and CDR2 SYDVKM. For the CDR3, the DNA is TGTGCCAGCAGTTTTGGGTCGGTGGACCAGTACTTC. As protein: CASSFGSVDQYF.

This clonotype was counted once. This beta chain appears as a stray read in a library generated for alpha chains; its size is not informative. V and J are TRBV7-9 and TRBJ2-7; 8 nucleotides line up with TRBD2. Gene TRBJ2-5 matches the end of the DNA better, so the J call may be wrong. Germline V CDR1 and CDR2: SEHNR, FQNEAQ (reference sequence). There are 13 residues in the CDR3. CDR3: CASSISGIETQYF. The CDR3 nucleotides read TGTGCCAGCAGCATTAGCGGGATAGAGACCCAGTACTTC.

Concerning this clonotype itself: For a library built for alpha chains, this beta chain is a stray read; little rests on its size. The chain carries TRBV4-1 and TRBJ1-5; 7 bases match TRBD1. The length of the CDR3 is 15 residues. V was pared by 1 base and J by 5 bases, with 5 bases of the junction left unmatched. In germline, CDR1 is MGHRA, CDR2 YSYEKL. As DNA, the CDR3 is TGCGCCAGCAGCCAAGCTGACAGGGCGGATCAGCCCCAGCATTTT. Its protein is CASSQADRADQPQHF.